The clone carrying this T cell receptor (beta chain) was picked up a small number of times. Its matching antigen is unknown. The data originate from a study of cytomegalovirus exposure and HLA in healthy donors. Broader study findings: Confirmation was obtained in vitro that three CMV-associated chains are specific for CMV antigens.

CDR3 length equals 13 residues. Generated by immunoSEQ multiplex PCR, the TCRdb table keeps only in-frame clones and is missing some. The sample comprises around 150,000 clones, around nine tenths of which are singletons, and about 9.4% rests with the top ten. The TCR sequence derives from a woman younger than 30 in good health and CMV-seropositive. Material: PBMCs. This chain uses TRBV21-1 with TRBJ2-7; the table calls TRBD2, which could not be checked here. TRBV21-1 is given as a pseudogene. The CDR3 protein is CASRLAGNYEQYF. As DNA, the CDR3 is TGTGCCAGCAGGCTAGCGGGAAACTACGAGCAGTACTTC.